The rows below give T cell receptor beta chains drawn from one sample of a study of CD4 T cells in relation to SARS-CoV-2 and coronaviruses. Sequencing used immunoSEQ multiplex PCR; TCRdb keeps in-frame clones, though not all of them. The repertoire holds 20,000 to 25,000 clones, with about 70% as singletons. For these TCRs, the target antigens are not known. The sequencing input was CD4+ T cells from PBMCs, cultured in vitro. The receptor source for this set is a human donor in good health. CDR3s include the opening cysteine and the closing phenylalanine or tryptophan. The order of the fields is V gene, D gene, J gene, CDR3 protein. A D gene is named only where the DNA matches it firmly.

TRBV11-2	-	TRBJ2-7	CASSTGRRTSYEQYF
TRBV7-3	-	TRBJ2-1	CASSFEGSSYNEQFF
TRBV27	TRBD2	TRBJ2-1	CASSPPLAGGTLYNEQFF
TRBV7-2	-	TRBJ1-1	CASSPSPLMNTDAFF
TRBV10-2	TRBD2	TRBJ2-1	CASAITSGGYNEQFF
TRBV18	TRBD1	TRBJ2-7	CASSPGGQGFHEQYF
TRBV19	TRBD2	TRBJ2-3	CASSMTSGGGADTQYF
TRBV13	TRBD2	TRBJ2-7	CASSERASSGRPYEQYF
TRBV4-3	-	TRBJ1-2	CASSQDRTSFNGYTF
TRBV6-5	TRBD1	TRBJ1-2	CASTLRTGTVDGYTF